This T cell receptor beta chain was sequenced for a study of blood T cell repertoires in COVID-19. Study-wide background: Samples taken during acute and convalescent COVID-19 were collected in the United States, Italy and Spain.

Authors' analysis steps: Reference gene primers were amplified, and this amplification served to estimate nucleated cell counts. The data were produced by immunoSEQ multiplex PCR, yet TCRdb's version contains in-frame clones alone and is incomplete. The DNA was the basis for D and trimming; V, J and clone size are from that table. The table shows about 150,000 clones, with over 75% occurring only once. Seattle patients were enrolled while actively infected and followed longitudinally. Trimming pared 5 bases from V and 4 bases from J, leaving 11 bases between. CDR1 MDHEN and CDR2 SYDVKM come from the germline V gene. CDR3 length equals 14 residues.

The receptor was derived from a man between 18 and 35 years old with COVID-19, enrolled during active disease. The chain combines TRBV28 with TRBJ1-4; unclear D gene. The sequenced sample consisted of peripheral blood. For the CDR3, the DNA is TGTGCCAGCAGTCCCCGGTTACTTAATGAAAAACTGTTTTTT. It specifies CASSPRLLNEKLFF.